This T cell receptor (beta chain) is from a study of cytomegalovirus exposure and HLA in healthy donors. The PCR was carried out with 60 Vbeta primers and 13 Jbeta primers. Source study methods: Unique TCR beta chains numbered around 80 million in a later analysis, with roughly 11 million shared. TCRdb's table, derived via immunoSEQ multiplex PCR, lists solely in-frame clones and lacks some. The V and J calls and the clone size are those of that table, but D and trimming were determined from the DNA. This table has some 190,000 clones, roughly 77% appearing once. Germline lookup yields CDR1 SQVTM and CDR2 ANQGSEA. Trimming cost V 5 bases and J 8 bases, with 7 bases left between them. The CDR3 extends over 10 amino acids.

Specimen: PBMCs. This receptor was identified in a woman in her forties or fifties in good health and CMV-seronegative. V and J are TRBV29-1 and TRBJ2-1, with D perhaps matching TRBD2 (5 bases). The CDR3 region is CSVQEDEQFF. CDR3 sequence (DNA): TGCAGCGTTCAGGAGGATGAGCAGTTCTTC.